These T cell receptor beta chains were read from a single sample in a study of T cells after yellow fever vaccination. Each CDR3 protein is one row after TCRdb ran MiXCR on the 5' RACE reads. This table has around 300,000 distinct CDR3 sequences, approximately 4% appearing once. Specimen: PBMCs, collected 5 days after the yellow fever booster vaccination. The receptors shown here come from a young man who received the YFV17D yellow fever vaccine. Both conserved end residues are part of each CDR3. The D gene is left open where the match is weak. Size tells how often a clone was seen (once, few, many) or the class of an expanded clone, and some rows leave it out.

D: NA
size: few
V: TRBV6-2/TRBV6-3
J: TRBJ2-3
DNA: TGTGCCAGCAGTTACCGAGACTTGACTAGCACAGATACGCAGTATTTT
CDR3: CASSYRDLTSTDTQYF

D: NA
size: many
V: TRBV4-2
J: TRBJ2-4
DNA: TGTGCCAGCAGCCAAGGTTTGCAGGGCAAAAACATTCAGTACTTC
CDR3: CASSQGLQGKNIQYF

D: NA
size: NA
V: TRBV12-3/TRBV12-4
J: TRBJ2-3
DNA: TGTGCCAGCACCTTTTCATCCTCAGATACGCAGTATTTT
CDR3: CASTFSSSDTQYF

D: TRBD1
size: many
V: TRBV4-2
J: TRBJ1-1
DNA: TGTGCCAGCAGCCCCCCGACAGGGGCGTACACTGAAGCTTTCTTT
CDR3: CASSPPTGAYTEAFF

D: NA
size: few
V: TRBV18
J: TRBJ2-3
DNA: TGTGCCAGCTCACGTGGGACTGATCGCACAGATACGCAGTATTTT
CDR3: CASSRGTDRTDTQYF

D: NA
size: NA
V: TRBV7-2
J: TRBJ2-1
DNA: TGTGCCAGCAGCCGGGGGAGACTCGGGGAGCAGTTCTTC
CDR3: CASSRGRLGEQFF

D: TRBD2
size: NA
V: TRBV20-1
J: TRBJ2-2
DNA: TGCAGTGCTCCCTTGGGAGGGTACACCGGGGAGCTGTTTTTT
CDR3: CSAPLGGYTGELFF

D: NA
size: NA
V: TRBV20-1
J: TRBJ1-2
DNA: TGCAGTGCTCGACGGACGGAAGAGGGGAAAGGAGGCTACACCTTC
CDR3: CSARRTEEGKGGYTF

D: NA
size: many
V: TRBV7-6
J: TRBJ2-5
DNA: TGTGCCAGCACGGGGGTAGGGGGTCAAGAGACCCAGTACTTC
CDR3: CASTGVGGQETQYF

D: NA
size: few
V: TRBV12-3/TRBV12-4
J: TRBJ1-2
DNA: TGTGCCAGCAGGGGGGGAGTGGCGCGGGAAGGCTACACCTTC
CDR3: CASRGGVAREGYTF

D: TRBD1
size: NA
V: TRBV27
J: TRBJ1-2
DNA: TGTGCCAGCTCCCTATATGGGGGGGGACAGGGGCCCTACACCTTC
CDR3: CASSLYGGGQGPYTF

D: NA
size: many
V: TRBV5-1
J: TRBJ1-5
DNA: TGCGCCAGCAGCTTGGACCGTAATCAGCCCCAGCATTTT
CDR3: CASSLDRNQPQHF

D: TRBD1
size: few
V: TRBV19
J: TRBJ2-7
DNA: TGTGCCAGTAAAGGAAGGGGACAGGGGTTCTCCTACGAGCAGTACTTC
CDR3: CASKGRGQGFSYEQYF

D: TRBD1
size: many
V: TRBV4-1
J: TRBJ1-2
DNA: TGCGCCAGCAGCCAGGCGGGACAGGTAAACGGCTACACCTTC
CDR3: CASSQAGQVNGYTF

D: TRBD1
size: few
V: TRBV20-1
J: TRBJ1-1
DNA: TGCAGTGCTACCGTGGACAGGTTGAACACTGAAGCTTTCTTT
CDR3: CSATVDRLNTEAFF

D: NA
size: few
V: TRBV27
J: TRBJ2-2
DNA: TGTGCCAGCACTCCCCTAGGGCCGGGGACCGGGGAGCTGTTTTTT
CDR3: CASTPLGPGTGELFF

D: TRBD1
size: NA
V: TRBV3-1
J: TRBJ2-5
DNA: TGTGCCAGCAGCCGGCTGGACAGGGGAGAGACCCAGTACTTC
CDR3: CASSRLDRGETQYF

D: TRBD1
size: many
V: TRBV18
J: TRBJ2-5
DNA: TGTGCCAGCTCGCCGACAGGGATTGGAGAGACCCAGTACTTC
CDR3: CASSPTGIGETQYF